Sequencing of this TCR beta chain was carried out in a study of blood T cells in healthy people across ages. Whole-study results and caveats: A strong correlation was found between TCR beta diversity and the percentage of naive T cells. There was no known CMV status for donors, so expanded clonotype changes were possibly confounded.

The donors, all healthy, were Caucasians living in Russia, aged 6 to 90. Extracted total RNA amounted to at least 6 micrograms for each sample. It was with a sample-barcoded 5' primer and a J-beta primer mix that a second PCR of roughly 6 to 11 cycles was run. One entry per CDR3 protein results from TCRdb running MiXCR on the 5' RACE reads. The data show 650,000 to 1,000,000 distinct CDR3 sequences, 35% to 40% seen once. A remark on this clonotype: What it binds is not known.

The sequence was obtained from a man younger than 35 in good health. Sequencing was carried out using blood.

Written as DNA, the CDR3 is TGTGCCAGCAGCTTTGGAGTTGGCATTGGCTATGGCTACACCTTC. Translated: CASSFGVGIGYGYTF. This rearrangement joins TRBV7-2 to TRBJ1-2; D unresolved. This CDR3 is built from 15 residues. The germline V and J ends were trimmed by 3 bases and 4 bases, with 15 bases remaining between them. The germline V gene has CDR1 SGHTA and CDR2 FQGNSA.